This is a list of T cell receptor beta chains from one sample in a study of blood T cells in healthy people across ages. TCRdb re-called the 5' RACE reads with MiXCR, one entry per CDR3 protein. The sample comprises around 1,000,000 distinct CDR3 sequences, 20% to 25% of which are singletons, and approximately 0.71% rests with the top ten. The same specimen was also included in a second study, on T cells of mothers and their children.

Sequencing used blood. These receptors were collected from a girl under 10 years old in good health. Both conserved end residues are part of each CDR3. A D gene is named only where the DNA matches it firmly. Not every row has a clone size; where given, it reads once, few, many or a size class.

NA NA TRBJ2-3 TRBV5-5 TGTGCCAGCAGCTTGGGAGAGAGCAGGGGCACAGATACGCAGTATTTT CASSLGESRGTDTQYF
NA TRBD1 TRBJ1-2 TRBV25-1 TGTGCCAGCAGTGAATTAAGGGAGACAGGGAACTATGGCTACACCTTC CASSELRETGNYGYTF
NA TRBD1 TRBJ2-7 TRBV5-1 TGCGCCAGCAGCTCTGGACAGGGGACCGAGCAGTACTTC CASSSGQGTEQYF
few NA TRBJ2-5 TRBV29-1 TGCAGCGACCTGACGGAAACAGGGTACGGAGAGACCCAGTACTTC CSDLTETGYGETQYF
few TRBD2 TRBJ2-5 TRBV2 TGTGCCAGCAGGACTAGCGGGAACCAAGAGACCCAGTACTTC CASRTSGNQETQYF
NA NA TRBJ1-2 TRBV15 TGTGCCACCAGCAGAGATCGTATTTATGGCTACACCTTC CATSRDRIYGYTF
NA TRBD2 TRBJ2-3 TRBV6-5 TGTGCCAGCAGTTACTTGGGACTAGCGGGCCCAACCGGCCCAGATACGCAGTATTTT CASSYLGLAGPTGPDTQYF
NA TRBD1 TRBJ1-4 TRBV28 TGTGCCAGCAGTTCAGGGGGCATCAGCGAAAAACTGTTTTTT CASSSGGISEKLFF
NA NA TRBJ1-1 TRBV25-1 TGTGCCAGCAGCCCCCTGTGGGGGGCCACTGAAGCTTTCTTT CASSPLWGATEAFF
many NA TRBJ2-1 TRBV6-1 TGTGCCAGCAGCGAGGGGGTCGAGCAGTTCTTC CASSEGVEQFF
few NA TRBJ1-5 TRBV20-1 TGCAGTGCTAGCAGTCTAAGCAATCAGCCCCAGCATTTT CSASSLSNQPQHF
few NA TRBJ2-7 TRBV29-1 TGCAGCGTTGCAGGGCCACTTTACGAGCAGTACTTC CSVAGPLYEQYF
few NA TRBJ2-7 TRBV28 TGTGCCAGCAGTCCTCTCCCTAAGGGGGGGAACGAGCAGTACTTC CASSPLPKGGNEQYF
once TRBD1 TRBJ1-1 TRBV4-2 TGTGCCAGCAGCCGGCACGCGCCAGGGGGCGGAAACACTGAAGCTTTCTTT CASSRHAPGGGNTEAFF
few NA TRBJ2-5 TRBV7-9 TGTGCCAGCAGCCTTGACTTGGCGGCGGAGACCCAGTACTTC CASSLDLAAETQYF
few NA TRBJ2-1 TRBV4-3 TGCGCCAGCAGCCAAGAAACTTGGGGGAATGAGCAGTTCTTC CASSQETWGNEQFF
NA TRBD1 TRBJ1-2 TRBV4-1 TGCGCCAGCAGCCGCCCGGGACAGGGAGGCGGCTACACCTTC CASSRPGQGGGYTF
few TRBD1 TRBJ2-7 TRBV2 TGTGCCAGCAGTGAACAGGGGGCCTCCCCCTACGAGCAGTACTTC CASSEQGASPYEQYF
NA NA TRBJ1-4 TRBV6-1 TGTGCCAGCAGCCTTTCCAGTGGTTCGACTAATGAAAAACTGTTTTTT CASSLSSGSTNEKLFF
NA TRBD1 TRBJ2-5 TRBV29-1 TGCAGCGTTCATACAGGGGGCGAAGAGACCCAGTACTTC CSVHTGGEETQYF
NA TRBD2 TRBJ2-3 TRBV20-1 TGCAGTGCTAGGCCGACTAGCGGGAGGATTTGGGATACGCAGTATTTT CSARPTSGRIWDTQYF
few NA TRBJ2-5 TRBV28 TGTGCCAGCAGTTTATCCTTAATCACCACTGGGAAGACCCAGTACTTC CASSLSLITTGKTQYF
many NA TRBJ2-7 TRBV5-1 TGTGCCAGCAGCTTAGAGGGCTACGAGCAGTACTTC CASSLEGYEQYF
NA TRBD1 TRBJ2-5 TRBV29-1 TGCAGCGTGGATAAACCCGGACAGGGACCAGAGACCCAGTACTTC CSVDKPGQGPETQYF
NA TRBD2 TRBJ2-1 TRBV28 TGTGCCAGCAGTCCCGCAGGGACTAGCCTCGGTGAGCAGTTCTTC CASSPAGTSLGEQFF
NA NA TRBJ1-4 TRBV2 TGTGCCAGCAGCGACACGACAGTCAACGAAAAACTGTTTTTT CASSDTTVNEKLFF
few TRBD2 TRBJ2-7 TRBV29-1 TGCAGCGTCTCCCTCCCAATAGCGGGAGACGAGCAGTACTTC CSVSLPIAGDEQYF
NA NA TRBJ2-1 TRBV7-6 TGTGCCAGCAGCTTAGCGGGGGCTTCTATCTACAATGAGCAGTTCTTC CASSLAGASIYNEQFF
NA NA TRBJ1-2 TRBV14 TGTGCCAGCAGCCAAGATCGGACAGCTTTCTATGGCTACACCTTC CASSQDRTAFYGYTF
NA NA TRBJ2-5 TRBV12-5 TGTGCTAGTGGCGGCAGCGAAGAGTACTTC CASGGSEEYF
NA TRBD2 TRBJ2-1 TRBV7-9 TGTGCCAGCAGCTTAGGTAGCGGGGGCTACAATGAGCAGTTCTTC CASSLGSGGYNEQFF
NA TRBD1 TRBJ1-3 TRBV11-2 TGTGCCAGCAGCTCAGGGACAGGGGGAAACACCATATATTTT CASSSGTGGNTIYF
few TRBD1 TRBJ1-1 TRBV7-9 TGTGCCAGCAGCTTAGGTCGACAGGGTGGCACTGAAGCTTTCTTT CASSLGRQGGTEAFF
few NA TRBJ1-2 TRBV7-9 TGTGCCAGCAGCTCATTAACAGGGTCGGGCTATGGCTACACCTTC CASSSLTGSGYGYTF
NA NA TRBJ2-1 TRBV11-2 TGTGCCAGCGGACATGGCTACAATGAGCAGTTCTTC CASGHGYNEQFF
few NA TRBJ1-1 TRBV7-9 TGTGCCAGCAGCCTCGACGGGAGAGGGAGGGCTTTCTTT CASSLDGRGRAFF
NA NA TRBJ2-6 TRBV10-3 TGTGCCATCAGTGAGGGGGCAGCTGGGGCCAACGTCCTGACTTTC CAISEGAAGANVLTF
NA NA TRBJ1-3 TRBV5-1 TGCGCCAGCAGCTTGGATGGCCCTGGAAACACCATATATTTT CASSLDGPGNTIYF
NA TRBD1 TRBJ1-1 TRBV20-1 TGCAGTGCGTCGGACAGGGGTTGGGACACTGAAGCTTTCTTT CSASDRGWDTEAFF
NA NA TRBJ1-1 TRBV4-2 TGTGCCAGCAGCCCGAACTATAACACTGAAGCTTTCTTT CASSPNYNTEAFF
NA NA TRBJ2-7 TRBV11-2 TGTGCCAGCAGCTTACCGGGCCGAGACGAGCAGTACTTC CASSLPGRDEQYF
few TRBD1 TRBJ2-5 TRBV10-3 TGTGCCATAATGGACAGGGAGGAGACCCAGTACTTC CAIMDREETQYF
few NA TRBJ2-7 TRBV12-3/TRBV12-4 TGTGCCAGCAGTCGCGGGACAGCTTACGAGCAGTACTTC CASSRGTAYEQYF
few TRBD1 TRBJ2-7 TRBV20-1 TGCAGCGTAGGGGGCGCAGGGCCCTACGAGCAGTACTTC CSVGGAGPYEQYF
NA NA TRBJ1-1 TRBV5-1 TGCGCCAGCAAAACGTGGATGAACACTGAAGCTTTCTTT CASKTWMNTEAFF
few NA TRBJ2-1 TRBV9 TGTGCCAGCAGCGTAGCAGCGCCCAATGAGCAGTTCTTC CASSVAAPNEQFF
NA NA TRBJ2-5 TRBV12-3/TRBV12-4 TGTGCCAGCAGTCATATGACAGAAGAGACCCAGTACTTC CASSHMTEETQYF
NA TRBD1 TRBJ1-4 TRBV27 TGTGCCAGCAGTTTTCAGGGACAGCCGAATGAAAAACTGTTTTTT CASSFQGQPNEKLFF
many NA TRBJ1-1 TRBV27 TGTGCCAGCAGTTTATCTCTGGCTGGGAACACTGAAGCTTTCTTT CASSLSLAGNTEAFF
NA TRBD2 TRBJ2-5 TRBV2 TGTGCCAGCCTAGCGGGAGTCTTGGAGACCCAGTACTTC CASLAGVLETQYF
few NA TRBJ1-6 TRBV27 TGTGCCAGCAGTGACAGTATGGGCTCCTATAATCCACCCCTCCACTTT CASSDSMGSYNPPLHF
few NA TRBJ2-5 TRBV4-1 TGCGCCAGCAGCCCCAGGGTAGTTGAGACCCAGTACTTC CASSPRVVETQYF
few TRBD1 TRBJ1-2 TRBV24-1 TGTGCCACCAGTGCCCGGACAGGCGACTATGGCTACACCTTC CATSARTGDYGYTF
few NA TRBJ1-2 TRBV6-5 TGTGCCAGCAGTTACGGGACGGCTTTAAACTATGGCTACACCTTC CASSYGTALNYGYTF
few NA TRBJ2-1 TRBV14 TGTGCCAGCAGCCAAGGGTGGCGGGGTCTAACCTACAATGAGCAGTTCTTC CASSQGWRGLTYNEQFF